This T cell receptor (beta chain) is drawn from a study of Graves' ophthalmopathy and Graves' hyperthyroidism (dated by TCRdb to 2017 to 2018). Some background on the complete study: Peripheral blood was collected before any treatment was given, at the time of initial diagnosis. Following sample collection, hyperthyroidism patients were given methimazole at a starting dose of 30 mg daily, and ophthalmopathy patients were given high-dose intravenous methylprednisolone. An independent validation cohort was composed of 18 hyperthyroidism patients and more than 15 patients who later progressed from hyperthyroidism to ophthalmopathy. To explore V-J signatures that separate ophthalmopathy from hyperthyroidism, a discovery set of 100 patients was enrolled, consisting of 40 to 45 with ophthalmopathy and fewer than 60 with stable hyperthyroidism. In total, 135 blood samples were TCR-sequenced: approximately 42 ophthalmopathy, under 80 hyperthyroidism and roughly 17 hyperthyroidism-to-ophthalmopathy patients. The study used TCR beta repertoire signatures to distinguish Graves' ophthalmopathy from Graves' hyperthyroidism and to predict progression to ophthalmopathy. In more than five hyperthyroidism patients, T-cell repertoires of thyroid tissue and blood were compared.

As regards this clonotype: Its specific antigen is unknown. No clone much larger than this one lies a single base away; base qualities are absent.

Ophthalmopathy patients were characterized by moderately to severely active disease, a Clinical Activity Score of at least 3, a NOSPECS grade of at least 4, and a disease duration under 3 months. Patients with other autoimmune diseases, uncontrolled infections, pregnancy or lactation were excluded. Clinical symptoms, serum thyroxine, TRAb, thyroid ultrasound and orbital computed tomography formed the basis of the diagnosis. PBMCs were isolated from about 9 ml of fresh peripheral blood by Ficoll-Paque density gradient centrifugation. Trizol reagent was used to extract the total RNA, and its quality was then checked on an Agilent 2100 Bioanalyzer. General findings and caveats noted by the study authors: No statistical method was used to predetermine the sample size, and group allocation was not hidden from the investigators. Ophthalmopathy was separated from stable hyperthyroidism by the 13-signature model with more than 85% sensitivity and around 81% specificity in cross-validation and with 80%/75% in the test set. Most expanded thyroid clonotypes with frequency above 0.001 were also detected in blood, suggesting blood repertoires may reflect the thyroid immune response. In validation, the model predicted ophthalmopathy progression with about 64% sensitivity and approximately 75% specificity; roughly 11 predicted patients were CT-confirmed with GO in a median of about 6.1 months.

TCR beta CDR3 regions were amplified from RNA transcripts for repertoire sequencing. HTBI primers and the Qiagen OneStep RT-PCR kit were used in a first-round RT-PCR, which was followed by a second-round multiplex PCR, size selection and purification. Libraries were sequenced on an Illumina HiSeq2000 using paired-end 100 bp reads. As for how the authors treated the data: Reads were processed with SOAPnuke, discarding reads with adapters, uncalled bases, mean Phred below 15, or no exact constant-primer or identifier match. COPE v1.2.5 was used to merge the high-quality paired reads. Each unique nucleotide sequence was treated as a clonotype, and MiTCR v1.1 was used to align the clonotypes to the IMGT TRB V, D and J references. The analysis was limited to V-J combinations with a frequency above 0.0001, which together covered over 99% of the repertoires. A TCR clonal expansion and chaos score per V-J combination was defined as the ratio of F50 clonal expansion to chaos observed in the TCRdist matrix. Welch's t-statistics and random forest were used to narrow the features down to around twelve V-J combinations, which were then fed into a naive Bayes classifier. The Morisita-Horn index was used to measure how similar the thyroid and blood repertoires were. In TCRdb, the public reads were trimmed at Q25 with fastp and aligned with MiXCR, with productive beta chains retained. Rows with one shared CDR3 protein collapse into an entry with the most common genes and DNA. These V and J calls originate from TCRdb's pipeline instead of the authors' own analysis. This sample comprises about 660,000 distinct CDR3 sequences, under 50% of them detected only once. Roughly 3.5% of the sample is taken by the ten largest.

The germline V gene encodes CDR1 SGHTA and CDR2 FQGNSA. V was cut back by 0 bases and J by 1 base, leaving a gap of 8 bases between them. The CDR3, from cysteine to phenylalanine, totals 15 residues. This entry keeps only the CDR3 DNA: 45 bases, framed from base 1. The chain was built from TRBV7-2 and TRBJ2-3, with a tentative D gene TRBD2 over 6 matching bases. Sequencing was performed on peripheral blood. This clonotype was sampled from an adult man with Graves' ophthalmopathy. The CDR3 protein is CASSLAPGGTDTQYF. The bases read TGTGCCAGCAGCTTAGCGCCGGGGGGCACAGATACGCAGTATTTT.